A selection of T cell receptor beta chains follows, all from one sample in a study of T-cell memory formation after mild COVID-19. TCRdb used MiXCR to reprocess the 5' RACE reads, holding one entry per CDR3 protein. Of about 400,000 distinct CDR3 sequences detected, over 15% appear once; the ten largest clones hold roughly 21%. Specimen: PBMCs or a T cell subset sorted from them (not recorded which). These receptors came from a man younger than 35 who had mild COVID-19 (a few samples of this study predate the infection). Cell type and time point are not known. Each CDR3 is given with its conserved first and last residue.

v_call	j_call	cdr3_aa
TRBV6-5	TRBJ1-5	CASSSRTGWINQPQHF
TRBV12-3/TRBV12-4	TRBJ2-1	CASSRSSGGWDEQFF
TRBV4-1	TRBJ2-1	CASSQAGGGIYNEQFF
TRBV7-9	TRBJ2-2	CASSSATTTGELFF
TRBV6-5	TRBJ1-6	CASSYSARGPSPLHF
TRBV12-3/TRBV12-4	TRBJ2-3	CASTRLAGVHLTDTQYF
TRBV11-2	TRBJ1-1	CASSLVGDDQNAFF
TRBV4-3	TRBJ2-1	CASSQGLAGSQEQFF
TRBV11-2	TRBJ2-4	CASSSGLAGALAKNIQYF
TRBV6-5	TRBJ2-7	CASSYSPGGEQYF
TRBV6-2/TRBV6-3	TRBJ2-1	CASRNRDSSNEQFF
TRBV5-1	TRBJ2-5	CASRPGLRGGGGETQYF
TRBV20-1	TRBJ2-3	CSARGLAGGPQYF
TRBV20-1	TRBJ2-4	CSASRGTSLTLNIQYF
TRBV7-2	TRBJ2-3	CASRRRTSTDTQYF
TRBV2	TRBJ2-7	CASSEQGTHYEQYF
TRBV4-2	TRBJ2-1	CASSQDPSAYNEQFF
TRBV6-1	TRBJ2-3	CASSVSWAGSTDTQYF
TRBV7-2	TRBJ2-1	CASSPRQAGGPAEQFF
TRBV20-1	TRBJ1-1	CSASRGWGTMNTEAFF
TRBV4-3	TRBJ2-3	CASSHQADTDTQYF
TRBV5-1	TRBJ2-1	CASSPQLAGDLYEQFF
TRBV4-2	TRBJ2-1	CASSQKAGTGGNEQFF
TRBV3-1	TRBJ1-5	CASSQDWPGGQPQHF
TRBV6-5	TRBJ2-3	CASSYLAGGGDTQYF
TRBV7-2	TRBJ2-5	CASSSGLVRGETQYF
TRBV4-3	TRBJ2-1	CASSHGTSSYNEQFF
TRBV30	TRBJ2-5	CAWDRGLGTQYF
TRBV7-3	TRBJ1-1	CASSLRAVSALSTEAFF
TRBV5-5	TRBJ1-2	CASSLDPNYGYTF
TRBV28	TRBJ1-6	CASGGTAFSPLHF
TRBV18	TRBJ2-7	CASSPETGFYEQYF
TRBV7-2	TRBJ2-1	CASRRGSLNEQFF
TRBV7-9	TRBJ1-5	CASSPGRGLQPQHF
TRBV4-1	TRBJ2-5	CASSLLVKETQYF
TRBV18	TRBJ1-3	CASSSYLEHSGNTIYF
TRBV5-1	TRBJ1-2	CASSLGSVEGYTF
TRBV20-1	TRBJ1-4	CSARDYRGGEKLFF
TRBV5-1	TRBJ1-1	CASSLQGMGGAGMNTEAFF
TRBV11-2	TRBJ2-1	CASVEHPYNEQFF
TRBV5-1	TRBJ1-2	CASSLDREGYTF
TRBV7-9	TRBJ1-4	CASSLVVPDPLHLATNEKLFF
TRBV5-1	TRBJ1-4	CARTPLDSRLEKLFF
TRBV12-3/TRBV12-4	TRBJ2-5	CASSGWDRETQYF
TRBV12-3/TRBV12-4	TRBJ2-3	CASSPSGSDTQYF
TRBV29-1	TRBJ1-1	CSVDRTYPGTEAFF
TRBV12-3/TRBV12-4	TRBJ2-1	CASSFGQGAGEQFF
TRBV5-1	TRBJ2-2	CASSQYLAGTNTGELFF
TRBV7-9	TRBJ2-7	CASSLATTCRPYF
TRBV6-5	TRBJ1-1	CASSRSGSMNTEAFF
TRBV12-3/TRBV12-4	TRBJ1-1	CASSPTGTITEAFF
TRBV6-1	TRBJ1-6	CASSEYIGRFSSPLHF
TRBV5-1	TRBJ1-3	CASSPGRGSGNTIYF
TRBV4-1	TRBJ2-1	CASSPLGMGEQFF
TRBV5-4	TRBJ2-3	CASRPAGGPSDTQYF
TRBV5-1	TRBJ2-7	CASSWGEAREQYF
TRBV5-1	TRBJ2-5	CASRKTQYF
TRBV7-2	TRBJ1-1	CASSPRDRAMGTEAFF
TRBV9	TRBJ2-7	CASSADSGSNYEQYF